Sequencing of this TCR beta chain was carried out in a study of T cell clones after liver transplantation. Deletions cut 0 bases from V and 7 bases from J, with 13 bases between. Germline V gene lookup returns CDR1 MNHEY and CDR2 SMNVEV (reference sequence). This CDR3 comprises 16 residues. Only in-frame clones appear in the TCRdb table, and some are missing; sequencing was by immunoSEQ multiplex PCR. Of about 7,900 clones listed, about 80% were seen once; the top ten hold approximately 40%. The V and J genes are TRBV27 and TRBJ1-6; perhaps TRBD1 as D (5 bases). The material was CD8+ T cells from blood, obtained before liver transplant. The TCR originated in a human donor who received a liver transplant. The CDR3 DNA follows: TGTGCCAGCAGTTTATCTGGAGGGGCGCAGAATTCACCCCTCCACTTT. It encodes CASSLSGGAQNSPLHF.